This T cell receptor (beta chain) was obtained from a study of T cell changes during pregnancy in multiple sclerosis. Clones were sequenced by immunoSEQ multiplex PCR, and TCRdb holds only the in-frame ones, with some missing. The table includes some 35,000 clones, approximately 89% detected once. V lost 4 bases, J lost 7 bases, and 6 bases stayed unmatched. Germline V gene lookup returns CDR1 SQVTM and CDR2 ANQGSEA. The CDR3 consists of 12 residues. This clonotype originated in a female donor in good health, enrolled as a control in a pregnancy study. The genes are TRBV29-1 and TRBJ1-2; 7 bases fit TRBD1. This material consisted of CD4+ T cells from peripheral blood mononuclear cells, taken after pregnancy. Written as DNA, the CDR3 is TGCAGCGTTGCGAGGGGGCAAGGTGGCTACACCTTC. It yields the protein CSVARGQGGYTF.